This T cell receptor (beta chain) was captured in a study of shared clonotypes between healthy human individuals. Study summary: Three plates were used per donor for CD4 naive, three for CD4 memory, two for CD8 naive and one for CD8 memory.

Germline assignment: CDR1 MNHNS and CDR2 SASEGT. Trimming cost V 5 bases and J 5 bases; bases outside gene matches: 8. The CDR3 extends over 15 amino acids. The repertoire was sequenced with immunoSEQ multiplex PCR; TCRdb's copy has only in-frame clones and lacks some. The repertoire holds about 610,000 clones, roughly 97% seen once, with 0.057% in the top ten. To note about this clone: What it binds is not known.

Regarding the study as a whole: The generation probabilities recorded for non-shared clonotypes fell below those of clonotypes shared by all four donors.

The chain combines TRBV6-1 with TRBJ2-1, with 8 bases matching TRBD2. This receptor was identified in a woman aged 30 to 39 in good health. Sequenced material: naive CD4+ T cells sorted from blood. Subset of the sample: CD45RA+ positively selected. The CDR3 is CASSPGGALNNEQFF. DNA for the CDR3: TGTGCCAGCAGTCCGGGGGGGGCGCTGAACAATGAGCAGTTCTTC.